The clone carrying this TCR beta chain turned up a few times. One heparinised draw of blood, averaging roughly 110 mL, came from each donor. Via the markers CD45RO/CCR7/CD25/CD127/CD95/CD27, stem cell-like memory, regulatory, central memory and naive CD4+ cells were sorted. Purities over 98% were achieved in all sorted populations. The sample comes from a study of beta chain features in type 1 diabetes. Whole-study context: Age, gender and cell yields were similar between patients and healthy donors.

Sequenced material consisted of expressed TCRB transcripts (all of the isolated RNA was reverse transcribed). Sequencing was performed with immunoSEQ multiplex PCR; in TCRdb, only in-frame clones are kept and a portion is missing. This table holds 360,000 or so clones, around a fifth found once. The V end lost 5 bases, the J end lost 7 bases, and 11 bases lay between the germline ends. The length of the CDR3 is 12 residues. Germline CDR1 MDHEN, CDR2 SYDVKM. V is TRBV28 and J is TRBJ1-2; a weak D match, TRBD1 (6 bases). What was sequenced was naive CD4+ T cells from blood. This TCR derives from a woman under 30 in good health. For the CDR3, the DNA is TGTGCCAGCAGTCTCACAGGGATTGGCTACACCTTC. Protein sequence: CASSLTGIGYTF.